In this sample, the clone carrying this T cell receptor beta chain turned up a few times. Brentuximab vedotin exposure varied among the patients, all of whom had relapsed after autologous stem cell transplantation. The data belong to a study of PD-1 blockade in classical Hodgkin lymphoma. Clones were read by immunoSEQ multiplex PCR, and TCRdb kept only the in-frame ones, dropping some. This sample has 30,000 to 40,000 clones, with 76% found just once. V gave up 5 bases and J gave up 5 bases, with 13 bases separating them. Germline lookup yields CDR1 SEHNR and CDR2 FQNEAQ (reference sequence). The CDR3 runs to 14 residues.

The rearrangement links TRBV7-9 to TRBJ2-1; D remains ambiguous. The receptor comes from a human donor with classical Hodgkin lymphoma. The sample here was peripheral blood mononuclear cells (PBMCs), taken before the second cycle of nivolumab. CDR3 protein: CASSRVDENNEQFF. In DNA, the CDR3 is TGTGCCAGCAGCCGAGTGGACGAGAACAATGAGCAGTTCTTC.